The 20 T cell receptor beta chains below all came from one sample that was sequenced in a study of control samples from healthy donors and cancer patients. The method was immunoSEQ multiplex PCR; TCRdb's version includes in-frame clones alone and lacks a portion of them. Of some 140,000 clones in the sample, about nine tenths are singletons; the top ten hold approximately 11%. The sequencing sample was made of blood. These receptors were obtained from a man aged 25-40 years in good health.

This sequence joins TRBV5-8 and TRBJ2-3; D is perhaps TRBD1 (5 bases). Germline V gene data show CDR1 as SGHTS and CDR2 as YDEGEE. This CDR3 has 13 amino acids. Trimming took 5 bases from V and 6 from J, leaving 13 bases between them. For the CDR3, the DNA is TGTGCCAGCAGTCAACAGGTCCGGGATACGCAGTATTTT. Its protein product is CASSQQVRDTQYF.

This chain links TRBV2 with TRBJ2-5; 8 bases agree with TRBD2. After removal of 5 bases from V and 1 base from J, the junction contained 21 bases not matched to a gene. In germline, CDR1 is SNHLY, CDR2 FYNNEI. This CDR3 contains 20 residues. CDR3 protein: CASSQSPRGLASTPQETQYF. The DNA for the CDR3 is TGTGCCAGCAGTCAATCCCCGAGAGGACTAGCCTCTACCCCCCAAGAGACCCAGTACTTC. The full variable domain, completed using reference TRBV2 and TRBJ2-5, is EPEVTQTPSHQVTQMGQEVILRCVPISNHLYFYWYRQILGQKVEFLVSFYNNEISEKSEIFDDQFSVERPDGSNFTLKIRSTKLEDSAMYFCASSQSPRGLASTPQETQYFGPGTRLLVL.

The J gene is TRBJ1-5, the V gene TRBV5-6; D gene unclear. V was clipped by 1 base and J by 4 bases, with 15 bases between them. The CDR3 is 16 amino acids. Germline-derived CDR1 and CDR2 are SGHDT and YYEEEE. CDR3 in DNA: TGTGCCAGCAGCTTGATCTCGACCAGAGGGAATCAGCCCCAGCATTTT. Its protein is CASSLISTRGNQPQHF.

The V call is TRBV11-3, the J call TRBJ2-1; D tentatively fits TRBD1 or TRBD2 (5 bases each). The ends were cut back, 1 base at V and 9 bases at J, with 19 bases in the middle. The V gene's germline CDR1 is SGHNT and CDR2 YENEEA. The CDR3 extends over 16 amino acids. The CDR3 here is CASSLVVGEGYGEQFF. The CDR3 region has the DNA TGTGCCAGCAGCTTAGTTGTGGGAGAGGGGTACGGTGAGCAGTTCTTC.

J is TRBJ2-7 and V is TRBV2, with D possibly matching TRBD1 (6 bases). CDR3 length: 13 amino acids. The germline V gene encodes CDR1 SNHLY and CDR2 FYNNEI. Trimming shortened V by 4 bases and J by 3 bases, and 10 bases separated the two germline ends. The CDR3: CASSVQGIYEQYF. The CDR3 DNA sequence: TGTGCCAGCAGTGTTCAGGGGATCTACGAGCAGTACTTC.

The chain recombines TRBV30 with TRBJ1-1, with D tentatively TRBD1 (5 bases). CDR1 and CDR2 from the germline V gene are GTSNPN and SVGIG (reference sequence). The CDR3 runs to 12 residues. V was pared by 3 bases and J by 10 bases, with 15 bases between. The CDR3 region is CAWRSTGLGAFF. The DNA for the CDR3 is TGTGCCTGGAGGTCAACAGGTTTGGGAGCTTTCTTT.

The rearrangement links TRBV4-1 to TRBJ1-3, with D hard to call. V lost 2 bases and J lost 2, with 10 bases in between. The CDR3 contains 15 residues. Germline assignment: CDR1 MGHRA and CDR2 YSYEKL. The CDR3: CASSQIIGAGNTIYF. CDR3 in DNA: TGCGCCAGCAGCCAAATAATTGGGGCTGGAAACACCATATATTTT.

The chain employs TRBV6-1 and TRBJ1-2; tentative D call: TRBD1 (6 bases). V lost 3 bases and J 7 bases, leaving 12 bases between the germline ends. Germline values: CDR1 MNHNS, CDR2 SASEGT. The CDR3 runs to 13 residues. The CDR3 spells CASSDRGLRGYTF. The CDR3 region has the DNA TGTGCCAGCAGTGACAGGGGACTGCGTGGCTACACCTTC.

This chain links TRBV24-1 with TRBJ2-5, with a tentative D call TRBD2 (6 bases). V was pared by 9 bases and J by 1 base, with 14 bases between. The V gene's germline CDR1 is KGHDR and CDR2 SFDVKD. The CDR3 sequence is 14 residues long. CDR3 coding DNA: TGTGCCACCTCTGGAGGGCTTGGCCAAGAGACCCAGTACTTC. This codes for CATSGGLGQETQYF.

The rearrangement joins TRBV10-3 to TRBJ2-7; 9 bases fit TRBD2. The CDR3 is 17 amino acids. The germline gives CDR1 ENHRY, CDR2 SYGVKD. After removal of 0 bases from V and 7 bases from J, the junction contained 13 bases not matched to a gene. CDR3 nucleotide sequence: TGTGCCATCAGTGAGTCAATGGGGTTAGCGGGAGTAAAAGAGCAGTACTTC. Its protein product is CAISESMGLAGVKEQYF.

The genes are TRBV5-8 and TRBJ2-7; no reliable D call. The CDR3 runs 15 residues. V was cut by 2 bases and J by 0 bases, with 12 bases left in between. CDR1 is SGHTS and CDR2 is YDEGEE in the germline V gene. The CDR3: CASSFVPPSSYEQYF. The CDR3 DNA reads as TGTGCCAGCAGCTTTGTACCTCCCAGCTCCTACGAGCAGTACTTC.

The chain couples TRBV3-1 (or the pseudogene TRBV3-2) to TRBJ2-5, with 7 bases matching TRBD2. J gave up 2 bases and V 4 bases, and 13 bases lay outside the gene matches. This CDR3 has 17 amino acids. Germline V gene lookup returns CDR1 LGHDT and CDR2 YNNKEL (reference sequence). The CDR3 DNA sequence: TGTGCCAGCAGCCCCAGTCCCCGGGACTATACTCAAGAGACCCAGTACTTC. This gives the protein CASSPSPRDYTQETQYF.

This chain uses TRBV5-3 with TRBJ1-5; D ambiguous. TRBV5-3 counts as an open reading frame of uncertain function. The CDR3 is 14 residues long. With 4 bases removed from V and 3 bases from J, the gap between germline ends came to 11 bases. In nucleotides, the CDR3 is TGTGCCAGAAGCCCTCGGGGTCCCAATCAGCCCCAGCATTTT. This codes for CARSPRGPNQPQHF.

This chain uses TRBV5-6 with TRBJ1-3, with D hard to call. V was cut by 1 base and J by 2 bases, with 7 bases left in between. The CDR3 spans 14 residues. The germline gives CDR1 SGHDT, CDR2 YYEEEE. CDR3 sequence (DNA): TGTGCCAGCAGCTTGCGGACTCCTGGAAACACCATATATTTT. Translating gives CASSLRTPGNTIYF. The full variable domain, completed using reference TRBV5-6 and TRBJ1-3, is DAGVTQSPTHLIKTRGQQVTLRCSPKSGHDTVSWYQQALGQGPQFIFQYYEEEERQRGNFPDRFSGHQFPNYSSELNVNALLLGDSALYLCASSLRTPGNTIYFGEGSWLTVV.

The chain joins TRBV6-6 to TRBJ1-3, with D tentatively TRBD1 (5 bases). Germline values: CDR1 MNHNY, CDR2 SVGAGI (reference sequence). The CDR3 runs 16 residues. The V gene lost 1 base and the J gene lost 4 bases, with 14 bases spanning the gap. This chain's CDR3 is CASSYLEGSGGNTIYF. In nucleotides, the CDR3 is TGTGCCAGCAGTTACTTGGAGGGATCAGGGGGAAACACCATATATTTT.

This rearrangement joins TRBV6-4 to TRBJ1-2; TRBD1 matches at 7 bases. Germline CDR1 is MRHNA and CDR2 is SNTAGT. There are 14 residues in the CDR3. J lost 7 bases, V lost 4 bases, and 9 bases had no gene match. Here the CDR3 reads CASSVNTGVGGYTF. DNA for the CDR3: TGTGCCAGCAGTGTCAACACAGGGGTCGGTGGCTACACCTTC.

This clone was counted once. This CDR3 is CSVEREYTGELFF. The CDR3 DNA reads TGCAGCGTAGAGCGGGAGTATACCGGGGAGCTGTTTTTT. This chain uses TRBV29-1 with TRBJ2-2; 8 bases are shared with TRBD2. Per the germline V gene, CDR1 is SQVTM and CDR2 is ANQGSEA. Trimming at V came to 6 bases and at J to 5 bases, leaving 5 bases not matched to a gene. The CDR3 runs 13 residues.

The rearrangement uses TRBV28 and TRBJ2-2; 10 nucleotides agree with TRBD2. CDR1 MDHEN and CDR2 SYDVKM come from the germline V gene. This CDR3 spans 13 amino acids. After removal of 6 bases from V and 6 bases from J, the junction contained 1 base not matched to a gene. CDR3 DNA sequence: TGTGCCAGCAGCCTAGCGGGAGCCGGGGAGCTGTTTTTT. This gives the protein CASSLAGAGELFF.

The rearrangement joins TRBV23-1 to TRBJ2-5; TRBD1 might be the D (6 bases). TRBV23-1 is sorted into the ORF group, with uncertain function. Trimming stripped 0 bases from V and 4 bases from J, with 24 bases between. CDR3 length equals 19 residues. The CDR3 bases are TGCGCCAGCAGTCAATCGGAGGTTACGCCGGACAGCTTGGGAGAGACCCAGTACTTC. Its translation: CASSQSEVTPDSLGETQYF.

CDR3 in amino acids: CASSEYGTETNYGYTF. The CDR3 region has the DNA TGTGCCAGCAGTGAATATGGGACAGAAACTAACTATGGCTACACCTTC. V is TRBV25-1 and J is TRBJ1-2, with 7 bases identical to TRBD1. Per the germline V gene, CDR1 is MGHDK and CDR2 is SYGVNS. The CDR3 has 16 residues. The ends lost 0 bases at V and 0 bases at J; junction bases unmatched: 4.